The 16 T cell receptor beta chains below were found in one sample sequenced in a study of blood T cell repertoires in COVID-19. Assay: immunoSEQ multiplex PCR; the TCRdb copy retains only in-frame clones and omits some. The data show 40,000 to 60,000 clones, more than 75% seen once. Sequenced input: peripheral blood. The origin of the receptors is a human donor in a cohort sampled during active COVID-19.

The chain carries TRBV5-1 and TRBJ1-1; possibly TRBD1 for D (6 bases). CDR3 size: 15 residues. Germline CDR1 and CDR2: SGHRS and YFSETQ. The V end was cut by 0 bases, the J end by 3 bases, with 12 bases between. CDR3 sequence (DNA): TGCGCCAGCAGCTTGGGAGGGGGGGCGTACACTGAAGCTTTCTTT. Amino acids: CASSLGGGAYTEAFF.

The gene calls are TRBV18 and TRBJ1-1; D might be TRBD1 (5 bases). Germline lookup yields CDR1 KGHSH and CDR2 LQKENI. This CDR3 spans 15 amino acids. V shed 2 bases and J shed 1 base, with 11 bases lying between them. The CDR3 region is CASSPSMTENTEAFF. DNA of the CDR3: TGTGCCAGCTCACCATCGATGACAGAGAACACTGAAGCTTTCTTT.

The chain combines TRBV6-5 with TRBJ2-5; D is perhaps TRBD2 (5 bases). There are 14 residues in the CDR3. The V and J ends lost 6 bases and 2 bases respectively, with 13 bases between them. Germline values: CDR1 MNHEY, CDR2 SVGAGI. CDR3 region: CASRVEADQETQYF. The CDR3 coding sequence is TGTGCCAGCAGGGTCGAAGCGGATCAAGAGACCCAGTACTTC.

The CDR3 nucleotides are TGTGCCAGCAGCCGTGAGGCTAGCGGGGGTGAGCAGTTCTTC. Translation: CASSREASGGEQFF. This rearrangement joins TRBV4-2 to TRBJ2-1, with 10 bases lining up with TRBD2. Germline CDR1 is LGHNA and CDR2 is YNFKEQ. V was pared by 4 bases and J by 9 bases, with 6 bases of the junction left unmatched. This CDR3 is 14 amino acids long.

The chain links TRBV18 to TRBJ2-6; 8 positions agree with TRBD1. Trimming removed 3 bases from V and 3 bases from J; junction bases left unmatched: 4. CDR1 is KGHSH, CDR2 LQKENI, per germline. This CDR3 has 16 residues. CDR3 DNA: TGTGCCAGCTCACCCCAGGGGGCGCATGGGGCCAACGTCCTGACTTTC. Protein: CASSPQGAHGANVLTF.

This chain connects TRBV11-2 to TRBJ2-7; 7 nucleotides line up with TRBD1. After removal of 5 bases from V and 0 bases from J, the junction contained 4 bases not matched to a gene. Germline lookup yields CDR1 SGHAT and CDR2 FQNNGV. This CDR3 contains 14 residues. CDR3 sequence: CASSGTASSYEQYF. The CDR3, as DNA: TGTGCCAGCAGCGGGACAGCTAGCTCCTACGAGCAGTACTTC. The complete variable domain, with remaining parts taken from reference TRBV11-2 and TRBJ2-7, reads EAGVAQSPRYKIIEKRQSVAFWCNPISGHATLYWYQQILGQGPKLLIQFQNNGVVDDSQLPKDRFSAERLKGVDSTLKIQPAKLEDSAVYLCASSGTASSYEQYFGPGTRLTVT.

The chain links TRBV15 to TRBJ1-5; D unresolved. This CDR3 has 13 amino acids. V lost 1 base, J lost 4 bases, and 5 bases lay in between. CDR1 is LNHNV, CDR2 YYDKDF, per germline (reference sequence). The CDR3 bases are TGTGCCACCAGCAGAGTCCTTAATCAGCCCCAGCATTTT. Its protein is CATSRVLNQPQHF.

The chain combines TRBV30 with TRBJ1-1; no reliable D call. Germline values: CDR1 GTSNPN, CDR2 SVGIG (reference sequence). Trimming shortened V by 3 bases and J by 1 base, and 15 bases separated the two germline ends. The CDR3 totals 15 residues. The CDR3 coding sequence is TGTGCCTGGAGGGCTACGGGCGAGGGGAACACTGAAGCTTTCTTT. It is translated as CAWRATGEGNTEAFF.

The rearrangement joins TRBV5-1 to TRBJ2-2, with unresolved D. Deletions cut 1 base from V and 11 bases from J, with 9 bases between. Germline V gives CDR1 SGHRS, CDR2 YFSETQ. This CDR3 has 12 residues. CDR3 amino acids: CASSLLGEELFF. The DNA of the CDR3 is TGCGCCAGCAGCTTGCTCGGAGAAGAGCTGTTTTTT.

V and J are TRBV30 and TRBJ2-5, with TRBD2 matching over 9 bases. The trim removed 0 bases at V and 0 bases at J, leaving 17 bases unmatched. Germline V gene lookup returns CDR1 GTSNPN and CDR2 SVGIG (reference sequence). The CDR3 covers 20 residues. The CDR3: CAWSVGRGSGGFRYQETQYF. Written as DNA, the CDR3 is TGTGCCTGGAGTGTGGGTAGGGGTAGCGGGGGCTTTAGGTACCAAGAGACCCAGTACTTC.

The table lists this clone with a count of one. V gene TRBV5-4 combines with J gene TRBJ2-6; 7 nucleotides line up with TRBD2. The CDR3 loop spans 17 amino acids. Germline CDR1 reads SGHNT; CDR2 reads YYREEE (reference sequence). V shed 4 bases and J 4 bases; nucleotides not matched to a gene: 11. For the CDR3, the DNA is TGTGCCAGCAGCCGGGGGGTCAGTCAGCAAGGGGCCAACGTCCTGACTTTC. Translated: CASSRGVSQQGANVLTF.

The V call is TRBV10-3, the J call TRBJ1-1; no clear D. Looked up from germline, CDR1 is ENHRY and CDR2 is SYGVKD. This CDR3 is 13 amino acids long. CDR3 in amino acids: CVTNGGLNTEAFF. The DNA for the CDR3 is TGTGTCACTAACGGCGGTTTGAACACTGAAGCTTTCTTT.

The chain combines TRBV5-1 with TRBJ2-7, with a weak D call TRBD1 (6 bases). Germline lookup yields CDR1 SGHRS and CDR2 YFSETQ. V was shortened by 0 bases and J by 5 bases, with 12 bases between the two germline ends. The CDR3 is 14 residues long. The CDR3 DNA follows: TGCGCCAGCAGCTTGGCAACCACAGGGAACGAGCAGTACTTC. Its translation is CASSLATTGNEQYF.

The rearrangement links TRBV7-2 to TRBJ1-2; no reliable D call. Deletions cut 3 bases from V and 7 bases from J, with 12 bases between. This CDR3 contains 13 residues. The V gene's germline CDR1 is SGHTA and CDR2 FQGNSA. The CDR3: CASSLRDLAGYTF. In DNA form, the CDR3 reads TGTGCCAGCAGCTTGCGCGACTTGGCTGGCTACACCTTC. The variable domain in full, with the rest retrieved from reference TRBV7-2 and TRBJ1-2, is GAGVSQSPSNKVTEKGKDVELRCDPISGHTALYWYRQSLGQGLEFLIYFQGNSAPDKSGLPSDRFSAERTGGSVSTLTIQRTQQEDSAVYLCASSLRDLAGYTFGSGTRLTVV.

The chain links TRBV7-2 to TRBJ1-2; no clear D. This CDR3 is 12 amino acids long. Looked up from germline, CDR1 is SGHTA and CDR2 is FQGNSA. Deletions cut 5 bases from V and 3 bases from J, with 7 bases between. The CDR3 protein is CASSPRYYGYTF. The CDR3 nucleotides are TGTGCCAGCAGCCCCCGGTACTATGGCTACACCTTC. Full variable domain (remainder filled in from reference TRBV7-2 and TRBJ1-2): GAGVSQSPSNKVTEKGKDVELRCDPISGHTALYWYRQSLGQGLEFLIYFQGNSAPDKSGLPSDRFSAERTGGSVSTLTIQRTQQEDSAVYLCASSPRYYGYTFGSGTRLTVV.

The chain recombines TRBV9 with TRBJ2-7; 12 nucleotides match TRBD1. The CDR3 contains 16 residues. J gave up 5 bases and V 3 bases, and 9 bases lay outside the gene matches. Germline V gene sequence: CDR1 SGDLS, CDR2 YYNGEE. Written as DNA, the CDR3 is TGTGCCAGCAGCGGGGGACCGGGACAGGGGGCCCACGAGCAGTACTTC. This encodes CASSGGPGQGAHEQYF.